This section outlines one T cell receptor (beta chain) sequence together with its context. This specimen comes from a study of blood T cell repertoires in COVID-19. Only in-frame clones appear in the TCRdb table, and some are missing; sequencing was by immunoSEQ multiplex PCR. Among roughly 120,000 clones listed, approximately 68% were seen once. Germline CDR1 reads SGHAT; CDR2 reads FQNNGV. There are 18 residues in the CDR3. V lost 5 bases and J lost 0, with 20 bases in between. The receptor was derived from a woman aged 55 to 70 with acute or convalescent COVID-19. V is TRBV11-2 and J is TRBJ1-3; D not certain. Sequencing input: peripheral blood. The CDR3 nucleotides are TGTGCCAGCAGCCGATGGTTGGGCAGGCTCAACTCTGGAAACACCATATATTTT. Amino acids: CASSRWLGRLNSGNTIYF. Together with reference TRBV11-2 and TRBJ1-3, the CDR3 gives the full variable domain: EAGVAQSPRYKIIEKRQSVAFWCNPISGHATLYWYQQILGQGPKLLIQFQNNGVVDDSQLPKDRFSAERLKGVDSTLKIQPAKLEDSAVYLCASSRWLGRLNSGNTIYFGEGSWLTVV.